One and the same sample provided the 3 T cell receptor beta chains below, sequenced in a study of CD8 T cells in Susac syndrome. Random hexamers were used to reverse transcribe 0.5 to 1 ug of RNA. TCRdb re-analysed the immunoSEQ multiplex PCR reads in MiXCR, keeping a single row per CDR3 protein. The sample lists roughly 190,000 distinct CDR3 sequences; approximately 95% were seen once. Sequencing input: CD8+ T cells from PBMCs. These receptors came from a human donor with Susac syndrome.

CDR3 nucleotides: TGTGCCAGCGGGAAAGGCACTGAAGCTTTCTTT. This codes for CASGKGTEAFF. This sequence joins TRBV7-9 and TRBJ1-1; D is unresolved. Looked up from germline, CDR1 is SEHNR and CDR2 is FQNEAQ (reference sequence). Trimming removed 8 bases from V and 4 bases from J, with 8 bases in between. The CDR3 has 11 residues.

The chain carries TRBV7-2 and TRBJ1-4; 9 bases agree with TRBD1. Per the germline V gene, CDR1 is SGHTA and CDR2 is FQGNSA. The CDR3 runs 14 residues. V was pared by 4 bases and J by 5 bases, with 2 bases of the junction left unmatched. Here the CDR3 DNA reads TGTGCCAGCAGCTCCGACAGGGGGAATGAAAAACTGTTTTTT. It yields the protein CASSSDRGNEKLFF.

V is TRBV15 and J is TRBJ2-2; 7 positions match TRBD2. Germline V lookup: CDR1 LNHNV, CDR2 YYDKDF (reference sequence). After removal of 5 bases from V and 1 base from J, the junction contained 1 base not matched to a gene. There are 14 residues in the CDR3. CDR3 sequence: CATSERGNTGELFF. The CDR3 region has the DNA TGTGCCACCAGCGAGCGGGGGAACACCGGGGAGCTGTTTTTT.